The rows below give T cell receptor beta chains drawn from one sample of a study of type 1 regulatory T cells. TCRdb re-called the reads through MiXCR, storing one row per CDR3 protein. This sample has 15,000 to 20,000 distinct CDR3 sequences, with about 10% found just once. The sample consisted of CD4+ T cells, either the whole sample or a sorted fraction (not recorded which). These receptors were collected from a human donor in good health. Both conserved end residues are part of each CDR3. Each record gives: V gene, D gene, J gene, clone size, CDR3 protein, CDR3 DNA. D genes are given only for firm matches. Some rows mark clone size as missing; the rest say once, few, many or name a class of expanded clone.

>TRBV6-5|TRBD1|TRBJ1-2|NA
CASSPNRGTGYTF
TGTGCCAGCAGTCCTAACAGGGGGACCGGCTACACCTTC
>TRBV24-1|NA|TRBJ2-1|many
CATSDADSRSYNEQFF
TGTGCCACCAGTGATGCAGACTCCAGGTCCTACAATGAGCAGTTCTTC
>TRBV29-1|NA|TRBJ2-5|NA
CSVAQGSAETQYF
TGCAGCGTTGCGCAGGGTTCCGCAGAGACCCAGTACTTC
>TRBV20-1|NA|TRBJ2-1|few
CSARERDKVQFF
TGCAGTGCTAGGGAAAGGGACAAGGTGCAGTTCTTC
>TRBV18|NA|TRBJ2-7|NA
CASSPSGPPYEQYF
TGTGCCAGCTCACCAAGCGGGCCGCCCTACGAGCAGTACTTC
>TRBV20-1|NA|TRBJ1-2|many
CSAKGTNYGYTF
TGCAGTGCCAAAGGGACTAACTATGGCTACACCTTC
>TRBV5-1|NA|TRBJ2-3|NA
CASSQSTDTQYF
TGCGCCAGCAGCCAGAGCACAGATACGCAGTATTTT
>TRBV3-1|NA|TRBJ2-3|many
CASSQGHRSTDTQYF
TGTGCCAGCAGCCAAGGTCACCGAAGCACAGATACGCAGTATTTT
>TRBV3-1|TRBD2|TRBJ2-1|many
CASSRVSPLAEGSYNEQFF
TGTGCCAGCAGCCGCGTCAGCCCTCTAGCGGAGGGCTCCTACAATGAGCAGTTCTTC
>TRBV5-1|TRBD2|TRBJ2-1|many
CASSLYTSATGGNEQFF
TGCGCCAGCAGCTTATATACTAGCGCCACTGGGGGCAATGAGCAGTTCTTC
>TRBV28|NA|TRBJ2-1|many
CASSTTGTPGRNEQFF
TGTGCCAGCAGTACTACCGGGACACCGGGCCGCAATGAGCAGTTCTTC
>TRBV5-4|TRBD2|TRBJ2-1|few
CASSLKVAGVSNEQFF
TGTGCCAGCAGCCTAAAAGTAGCGGGAGTAAGCAATGAGCAGTTCTTC
>TRBV5-1|NA|TRBJ2-3|medium-sized
CASSFPGLKDTQYF
TGCGCCAGCAGCTTCCCGGGGCTGAAGGATACGCAGTATTTT
>TRBV10-3|TRBD1|TRBJ2-7|NA
CAISGGGDRADEQYF
TGTGCCATCAGTGGGGGGGGGGACAGGGCCGACGAGCAGTACTTC
>TRBV7-2|NA|TRBJ2-7|NA
CASSSAGNGVYEQYF
TGTGCCAGCAGCTCAGCGGGTAATGGGGTGTACGAGCAGTACTTC
>TRBV29-1|TRBD1|TRBJ1-2|many
CSTDRGNYGYTF
TGCAGCACAGACAGGGGTAACTATGGCTACACCTTC
>TRBV12-3/TRBV12-4|NA|TRBJ1-2|many
CASSGGRDGYTF
TGTGCCAGCAGTGGAGGTCGTGATGGCTACACCTTC
>TRBV20-1|TRBD1|TRBJ2-6|medium-sized
CSATNPGQVFSGANVLTF
TGCAGTGCCACGAATCCGGGACAGGTATTCTCTGGGGCCAACGTCCTGACTTTC
>TRBV7-6|TRBD1|TRBJ2-2|NA
CASSPISGTETGELFF
TGTGCCAGCAGCCCGATCTCCGGGACAGAAACCGGGGAGCTGTTTTTT
>TRBV7-2|NA|TRBJ2-1|NA
CASSLMWNEQFF
TGTGCCAGCAGCTTAATGTGGAATGAGCAGTTCTTC
>TRBV6-1|NA|TRBJ1-5|medium-sized
CASSEQGNQPQHF
TGTGCCAGCAGTGAACAGGGAAATCAGCCCCAGCATTTT
>TRBV5-1|NA|TRBJ2-7|NA
CASSLGPDGFGEQYF
TGCGCCAGCAGCTTAGGACCGGACGGCTTTGGGGAGCAGTACTTC
>TRBV7-2|TRBD2|TRBJ2-7|NA
CASSLPGLAGQNEQYF
TGTGCCAGCAGCTTACCGGGACTAGCGGGACAGAACGAGCAGTACTTC
>TRBV12-3/TRBV12-4|NA|TRBJ1-6|few
CASTPTGNSPLHF
TGTGCCAGCACTCCGACGGGCAATTCGCCCCTCCACTTT
>TRBV9|TRBD1|TRBJ1-1|many
CASSVDPQTGVNTEAFF
TGTGCCAGCAGCGTAGACCCTCAGACAGGGGTGAACACTGAAGCTTTCTTT
>TRBV9|NA|TRBJ2-1|few
CASSPSGIPSNEQFF
TGTGCCAGCAGCCCCTCAGGGATCCCCTCAAATGAGCAGTTCTTC
>TRBV5-6|NA|TRBJ1-3|NA
CASSPPTSSGNTIYF
TGTGCCAGCAGCCCCCCGACAAGCTCTGGAAACACCATATATTTT
>TRBV3-1|NA|TRBJ2-5|medium-sized
CASSQVIETQYF
TGTGCCAGCAGCCAAGTCATAGAGACCCAGTACTTC
>TRBV12-3/TRBV12-4|TRBD2|TRBJ2-2|few
CASSLTASGRTNTGELFF
TGTGCCAGCAGTTTGACGGCTAGCGGGAGAACGAACACCGGGGAGCTGTTTTTT
>TRBV29-1|NA|TRBJ1-4|few
CSARAGGDRAEKLFF
TGCAGCGCGAGGGCTGGGGGGGATCGGGCTGAAAAACTGTTTTTT